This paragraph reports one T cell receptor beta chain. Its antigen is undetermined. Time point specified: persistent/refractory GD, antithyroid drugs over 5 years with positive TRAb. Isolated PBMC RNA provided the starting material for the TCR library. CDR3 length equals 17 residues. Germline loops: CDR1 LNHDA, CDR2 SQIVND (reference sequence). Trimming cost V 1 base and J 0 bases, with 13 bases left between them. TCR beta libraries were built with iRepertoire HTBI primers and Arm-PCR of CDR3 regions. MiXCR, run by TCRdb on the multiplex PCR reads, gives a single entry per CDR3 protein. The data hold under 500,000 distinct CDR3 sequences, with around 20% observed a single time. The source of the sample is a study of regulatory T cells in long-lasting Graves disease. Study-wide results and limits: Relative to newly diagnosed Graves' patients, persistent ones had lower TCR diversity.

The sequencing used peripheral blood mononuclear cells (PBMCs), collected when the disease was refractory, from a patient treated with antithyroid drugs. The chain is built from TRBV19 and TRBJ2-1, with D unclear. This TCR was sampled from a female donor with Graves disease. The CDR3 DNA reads TGTGCCAGTAGTATAGGGTACGCCCAGAGCTCCTACAATGAGCAGTTCTTC. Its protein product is CASSIGYAQSSYNEQFF.